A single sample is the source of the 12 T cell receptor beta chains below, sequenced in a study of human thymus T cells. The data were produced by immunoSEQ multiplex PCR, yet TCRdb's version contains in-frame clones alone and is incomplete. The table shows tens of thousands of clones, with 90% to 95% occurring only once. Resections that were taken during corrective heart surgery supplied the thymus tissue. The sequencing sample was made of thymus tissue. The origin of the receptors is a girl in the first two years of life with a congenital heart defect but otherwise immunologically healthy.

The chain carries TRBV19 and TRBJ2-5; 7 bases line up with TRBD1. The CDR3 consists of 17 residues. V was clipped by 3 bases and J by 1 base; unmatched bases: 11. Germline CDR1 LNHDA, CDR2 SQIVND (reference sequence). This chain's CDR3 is CASSIPNGQEPQETQYF. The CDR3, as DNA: TGTGCCAGTAGTATCCCTAATGGACAGGAGCCCCAAGAGACCCAGTACTTC.

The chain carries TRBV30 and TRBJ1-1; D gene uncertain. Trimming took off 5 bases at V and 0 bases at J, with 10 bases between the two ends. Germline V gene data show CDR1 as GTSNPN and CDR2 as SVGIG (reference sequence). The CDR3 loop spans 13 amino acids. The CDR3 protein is CAWSEEMNTEAFF. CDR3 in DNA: TGTGCCTGGTCCGAAGAAATGAACACTGAAGCTTTCTTT.

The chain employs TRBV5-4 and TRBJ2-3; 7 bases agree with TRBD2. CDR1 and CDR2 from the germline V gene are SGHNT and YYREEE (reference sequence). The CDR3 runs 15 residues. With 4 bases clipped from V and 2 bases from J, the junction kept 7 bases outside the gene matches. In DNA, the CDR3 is TGTGCCAGCAGCCTTGGGGAGGGGTCCACAGATACGCAGTATTTT. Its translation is CASSLGEGSTDTQYF.

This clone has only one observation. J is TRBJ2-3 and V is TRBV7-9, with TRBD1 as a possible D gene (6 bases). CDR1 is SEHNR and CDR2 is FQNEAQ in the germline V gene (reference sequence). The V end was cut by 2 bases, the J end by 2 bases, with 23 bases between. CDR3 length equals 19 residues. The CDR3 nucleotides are TGTGCCAGCAGCTTAAAAATAGGGGGTTTAGGGATTTACACAGATACGCAGTATTTT. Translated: CASSLKIGGLGIYTDTQYF.

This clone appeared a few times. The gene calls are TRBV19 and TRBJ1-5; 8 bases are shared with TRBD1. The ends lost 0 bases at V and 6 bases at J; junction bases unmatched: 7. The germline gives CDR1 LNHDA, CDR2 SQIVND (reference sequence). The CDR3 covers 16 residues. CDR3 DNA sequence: TGTGCCAGTAGTATAGAGGCAGGGGGCAAGGCTCAGCCCCAGCATTTT. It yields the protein CASSIEAGGKAQPQHF.

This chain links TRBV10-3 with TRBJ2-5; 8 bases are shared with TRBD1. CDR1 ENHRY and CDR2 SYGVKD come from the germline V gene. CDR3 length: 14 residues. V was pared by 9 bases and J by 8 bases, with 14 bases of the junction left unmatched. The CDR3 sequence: CAIAGGGRNKTQYF. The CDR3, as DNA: TGTGCCATAGCAGGGGGCGGTCGCAATAAAACCCAGTACTTC.

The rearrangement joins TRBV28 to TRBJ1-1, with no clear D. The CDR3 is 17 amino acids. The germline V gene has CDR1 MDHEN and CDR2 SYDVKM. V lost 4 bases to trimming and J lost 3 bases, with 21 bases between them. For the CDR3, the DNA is TGTGCCAGCAGTTCTGACATTGGGGTAGAGTCGGACACTGAAGCTTTCTTT. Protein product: CASSSDIGVESDTEAFF.

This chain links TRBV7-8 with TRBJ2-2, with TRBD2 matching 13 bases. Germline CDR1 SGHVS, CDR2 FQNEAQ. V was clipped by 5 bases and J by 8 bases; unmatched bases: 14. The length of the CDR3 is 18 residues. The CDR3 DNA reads TGTGCCAGCAGCACCCGTGGGACTAGCGGGACCTCTGGGGGGGAGCTGTTTTTT. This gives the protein CASSTRGTSGTSGGELFF.

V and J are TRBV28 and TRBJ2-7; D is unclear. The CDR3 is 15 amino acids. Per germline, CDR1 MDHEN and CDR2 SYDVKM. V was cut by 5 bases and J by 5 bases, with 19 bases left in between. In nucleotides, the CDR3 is TGTGCCAGCAGTGACCGGCTAGTTAGGGTTAACGAGCAGTACTTC. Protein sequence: CASSDRLVRVNEQYF.

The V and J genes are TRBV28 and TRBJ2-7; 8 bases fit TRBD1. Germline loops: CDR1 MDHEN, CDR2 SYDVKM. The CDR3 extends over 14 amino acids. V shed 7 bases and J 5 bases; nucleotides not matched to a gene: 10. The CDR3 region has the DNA TGTGCCAGCACCCCGGGACAGGTTACTCACGAGCAGTACTTC. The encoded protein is CASTPGQVTHEQYF. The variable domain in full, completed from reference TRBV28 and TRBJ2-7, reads DVKVTQSSRYLVKRTGEKVFLECVQDMDHENMFWYRQDPGLGLRLIYFSYDVKMKEKGDIPEGYSVSREKKERFSLILESASTNQTSMYLCASTPGQVTHEQYFGPGTRLTVT.

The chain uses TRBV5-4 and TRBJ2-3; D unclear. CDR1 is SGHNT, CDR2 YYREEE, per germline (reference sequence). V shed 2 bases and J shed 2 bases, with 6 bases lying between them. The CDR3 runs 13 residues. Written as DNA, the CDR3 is TGTGCCAGCAGCTTATTTTACACAGATACGCAGTATTTT. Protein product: CASSLFYTDTQYF.

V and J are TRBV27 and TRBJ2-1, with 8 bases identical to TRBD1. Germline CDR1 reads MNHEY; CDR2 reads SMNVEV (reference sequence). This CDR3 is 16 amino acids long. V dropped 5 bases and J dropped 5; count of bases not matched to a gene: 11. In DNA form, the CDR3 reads TGTGCCAGCAGTGCCAGAGGGACAGGCACGCACAATGAGCAGTTCTTC. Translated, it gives CASSARGTGTHNEQFF.